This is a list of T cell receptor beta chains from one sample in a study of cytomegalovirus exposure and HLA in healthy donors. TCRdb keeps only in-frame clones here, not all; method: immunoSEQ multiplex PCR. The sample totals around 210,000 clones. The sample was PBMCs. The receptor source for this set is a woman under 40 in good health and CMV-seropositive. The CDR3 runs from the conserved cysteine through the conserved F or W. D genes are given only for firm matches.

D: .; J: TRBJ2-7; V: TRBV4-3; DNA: TGCGCCAGCAGCCAAGATTTCTCGAGCGAGTCCTACGAGCAGTACTTC; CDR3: CASSQDFSSESYEQYF
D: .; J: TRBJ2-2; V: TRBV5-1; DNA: TGCGCCAGCAGCTTGGAGGGGGTAAACACCGGGGAGCTGTTTTTT; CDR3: CASSLEGVNTGELFF
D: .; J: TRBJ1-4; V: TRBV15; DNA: TGTGCCACCTTATACGGGTCGAAACTGTTTTTT; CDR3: CATLYGSKLFF
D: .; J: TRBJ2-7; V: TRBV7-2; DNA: TGTGCCAGCAGCTTAGAATTCGGTCCGGGGTACGAGCAGTACTTC; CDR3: CASSLEFGPGYEQYF
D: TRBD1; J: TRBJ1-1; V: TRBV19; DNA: TGTGCCAGTGGAAGGGACAGTGAAGCTTTCTTT; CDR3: CASGRDSEAFF
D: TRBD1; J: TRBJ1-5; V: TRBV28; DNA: TGTGCCAGCAGCCCTAACAGGGGCTGGGGAAGCAATCAGCCCCAGCATTTT; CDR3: CASSPNRGWGSNQPQHF
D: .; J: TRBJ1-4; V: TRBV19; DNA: TGTGCCAGTATGGAGAGGTGGGGCTTGGAAAAACTGTTTTTT; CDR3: CASMERWGLEKLFF
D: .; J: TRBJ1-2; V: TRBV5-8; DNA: TGTGCCAGCAGGACAGGCTCTGTCTATGGCTACACCTTC; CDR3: CASRTGSVYGYTF
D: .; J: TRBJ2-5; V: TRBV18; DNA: TGTGCCAGCTCCCCGACAGAAGAGACCCAGTACTTC; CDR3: CASSPTEETQYF
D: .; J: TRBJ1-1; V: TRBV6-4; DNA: TGTGCCAGCAGCCTACAGGGAGAAGGCACTGAAGCTTTCTTT; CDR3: CASSLQGEGTEAFF
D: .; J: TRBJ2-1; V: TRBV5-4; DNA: TGTGCCAGCAGCTTGCAAAATGAGCAGTTCTTC; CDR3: CASSLQNEQFF
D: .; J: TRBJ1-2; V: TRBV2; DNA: TGTGCCAGCAGGACGCCGTCGGGGAAGATTGGCGGCTACACCTTC; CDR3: CASRTPSGKIGGYTF
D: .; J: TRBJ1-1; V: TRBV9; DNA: TGTGCCAGCAGCGTGTTGACAACGAACACTGAAGCTTTCTTT; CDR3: CASSVLTTNTEAFF
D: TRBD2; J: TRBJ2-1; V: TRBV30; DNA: TGTGCCTGGCGTGGGACTAGCGGTAGCTCCTACAATGAGCAGTTCTTC; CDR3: CAWRGTSGSSYNEQFF
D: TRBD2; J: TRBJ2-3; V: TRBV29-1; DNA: TGCAGCTACAAGGGAGGACTAGCAGTGGATACGCAGTATTTT; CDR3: CSYKGGLAVDTQYF
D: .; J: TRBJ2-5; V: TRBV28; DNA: TGTGCCAGCAACTGGGGGGTCCAAGAGACCCAGTACTTC; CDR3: CASNWGVQETQYF
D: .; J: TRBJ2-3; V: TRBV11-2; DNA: TGTGCCAGCAGCCCCATGGGGGGAAGTGGAGATACGCAGTATTTT; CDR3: CASSPMGGSGDTQYF
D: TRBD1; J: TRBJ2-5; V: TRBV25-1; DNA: TGTGCCAGCGGACAGGGGGACCAAGAGACCCAGTACTTC; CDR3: CASGQGDQETQYF
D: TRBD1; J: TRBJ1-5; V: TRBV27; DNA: TGTGCCAGCAGTTTAACGGACAGGGGGCATCAGCCCCAGCATTTT; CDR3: CASSLTDRGHQPQHF
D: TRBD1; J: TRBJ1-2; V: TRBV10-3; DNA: TGTGCCATCAGTGAGAGCTGGACAGGGGAAGGAAATGGCTACACCTTC; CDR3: CAISESWTGEGNGYTF
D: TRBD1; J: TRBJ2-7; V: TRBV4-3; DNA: TGCGCCAGCAGCCAAGACCCGACAGGGGTCTACGAGCAGTACTTC; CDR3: CASSQDPTGVYEQYF
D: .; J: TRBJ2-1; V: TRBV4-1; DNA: TGCGCCAGCAGCCAAGATCTAACCGTCTCCTCCTACAATGAGCAGTTCTTC; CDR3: CASSQDLTVSSYNEQFF
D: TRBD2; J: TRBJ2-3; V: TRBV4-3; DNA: TGCGCCAGCAGCCAATCGGGGCTAGCGGGGCTTAAAGATACGCAGTATTTT; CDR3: CASSQSGLAGLKDTQYF
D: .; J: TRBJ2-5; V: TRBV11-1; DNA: TGTGCCAGCAGCTTAGGCTCTAGATGGGAGACCCAGTACTTC; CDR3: CASSLGSRWETQYF
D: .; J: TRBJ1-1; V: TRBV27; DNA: TGTGCCAGCAGCACGACGGGGAACACTGAAGCTTTCTTT; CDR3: CASSTTGNTEAFF
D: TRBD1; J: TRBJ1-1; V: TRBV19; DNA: TGTGCCAGTGGCGGACAGGGATTTACTGAAGCTTTCTTT; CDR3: CASGGQGFTEAFF
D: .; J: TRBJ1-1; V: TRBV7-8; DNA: TGTGCCAGCAGCTCCGGACAGTACCGTGAAGCTTTCTTT; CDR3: CASSSGQYREAFF
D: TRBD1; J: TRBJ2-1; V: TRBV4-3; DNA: TGCGCCAGCAGCCAAGTCGACAGGGGCTCCTACAATGAGCAGTTCTTC; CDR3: CASSQVDRGSYNEQFF
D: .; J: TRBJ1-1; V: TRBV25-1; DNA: TGTGCCAGCAGTGAAGGGGCCTTGAAAGCTTTCTTT; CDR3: CASSEGALKAFF
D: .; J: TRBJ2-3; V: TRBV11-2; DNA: TGTGCCAGCAGCTTAACAGCTATCCCAGATTTT; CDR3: CASSLTAIPDF
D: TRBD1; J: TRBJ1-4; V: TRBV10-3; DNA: TGTGCCACCCGCGTCGGACAGGGGGAGGAAAAACTGTTTTTT; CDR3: CATRVGQGEEKLFF
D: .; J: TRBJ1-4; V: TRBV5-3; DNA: TGTGCCACCTATGAAAAACTGTTTTTT; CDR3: CATYEKLFF
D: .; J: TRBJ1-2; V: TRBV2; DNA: TGTGCCAGCAGTGAAGGGACTGCCTATGGCTACACCTTC; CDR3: CASSEGTAYGYTF
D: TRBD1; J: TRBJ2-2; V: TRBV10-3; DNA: TGTGCCATCAACTACGGACAGGATTCGGGGGAGCTGTTTTTT; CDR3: CAINYGQDSGELFF
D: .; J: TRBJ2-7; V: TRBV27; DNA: TGTGCCAGCAGTACCGCGGGGAGCCCCTACGAGCAGTACTTC; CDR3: CASSTAGSPYEQYF
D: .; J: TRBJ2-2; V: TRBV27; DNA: TGTGCCAGCAGTCCCGATCGGGACACCGGGGAGCTGTTTTTT; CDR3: CASSPDRDTGELFF
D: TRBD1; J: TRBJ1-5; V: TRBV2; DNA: TGTGCCAGCAGTGAAGGTGCAGGGGGCAGGCAGCCCCAGCATTTT; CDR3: CASSEGAGGRQPQHF
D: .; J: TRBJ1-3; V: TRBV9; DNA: TGTGCCAGCAGCCCCCGGACAGTTGGAAACACCATATATTTT; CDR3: CASSPRTVGNTIYF
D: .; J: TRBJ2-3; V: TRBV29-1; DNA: TGCAGCGTTGAATTACTAGCAAATACGCAGTATTTT; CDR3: CSVELLANTQYF
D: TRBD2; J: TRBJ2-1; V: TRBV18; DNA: TGTGCCAGCTCACCACCGGGGGGGGGAGGAGATGAGCAGTTCTTC; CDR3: CASSPPGGGGDEQFF
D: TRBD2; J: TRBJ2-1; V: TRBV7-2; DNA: TGTGCCAGCAGCTCCGGACTAGCATATGAGCAGTTCTTC; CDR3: CASSSGLAYEQFF
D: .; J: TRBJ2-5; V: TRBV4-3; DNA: TGCGCCAGCAGCCCTCTCGTTAGGGGGGAGACCCAGTACTTC; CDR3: CASSPLVRGETQYF